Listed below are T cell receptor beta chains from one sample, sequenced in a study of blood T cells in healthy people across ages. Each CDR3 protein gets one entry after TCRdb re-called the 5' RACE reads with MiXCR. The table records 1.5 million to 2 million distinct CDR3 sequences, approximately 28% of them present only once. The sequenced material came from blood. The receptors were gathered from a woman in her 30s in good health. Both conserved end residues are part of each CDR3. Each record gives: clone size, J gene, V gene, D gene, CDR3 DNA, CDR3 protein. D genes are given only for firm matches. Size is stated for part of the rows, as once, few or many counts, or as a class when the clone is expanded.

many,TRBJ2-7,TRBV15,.,TGTGCCACCAGCAGAGATCAAGGGAACTACGAGCAGTACTTC,CATSRDQGNYEQYF
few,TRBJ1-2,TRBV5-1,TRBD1,TGCGCCAGCAGCTTGGCCGGGCAGGGGGCGAATGGCTACACCTTC,CASSLAGQGANGYTF
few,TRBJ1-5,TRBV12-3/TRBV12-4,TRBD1,TGTGCCAGCAGTTGGGGACAGGGGGGGCAGCCCCAGCATTTT,CASSWGQGGQPQHF
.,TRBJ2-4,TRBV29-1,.,TGCAGCGTTCAAAAGGGACTGGGGGGACCCAAAAACATTCAGTACTTC,CSVQKGLGGPKNIQYF
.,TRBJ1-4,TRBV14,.,TGTGCCAGCAGCCTGGGGATGGGGAAACTGTTTTTT,CASSLGMGKLFF
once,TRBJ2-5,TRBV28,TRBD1,TGTGCCAGCAGTTTATTAGGGACAGGGGACCCTGAGCAGTACTTC,CASSLLGTGDPEQYF
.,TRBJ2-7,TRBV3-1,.,TGTGCCAGCAGCCCGGGACGATTGGACTACGAGCAGTACTTC,CASSPGRLDYEQYF
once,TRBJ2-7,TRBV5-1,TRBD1,TGCGCCAGCAGCCCGGTTTCCGGGACAGGGGCCTACGAGCAGTACTTC,CASSPVSGTGAYEQYF
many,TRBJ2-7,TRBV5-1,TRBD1,TGCGCCAGCAGCTGGGGACAGGGGTCTAACGAGCAGTACTTC,CASSWGQGSNEQYF
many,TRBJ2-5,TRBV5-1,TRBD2,TGCGCCAGCAGCCCGGTCGGGGGGATGGAGACCCAGTACTTC,CASSPVGGMETQYF
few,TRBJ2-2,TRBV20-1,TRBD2,TGCAGTGCTACGAGCGGGGGCCCCACCGGGGAGCTGTTTTTT,CSATSGGPTGELFF
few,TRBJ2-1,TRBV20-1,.,TGCAGTGCCATAGTAGATGAGCAGTTCTTC,CSAIVDEQFF
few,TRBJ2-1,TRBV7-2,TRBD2,TGTGCCAGCAGCTGTTTAATAGCGGGAGGCCTTTTGTTCTTC,CASSCLIAGGLLFF
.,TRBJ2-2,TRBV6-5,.,TGTGCCAGCAGGACCGGGACCAACACCGGGGAGCTGTTTTTT,CASRTGTNTGELFF
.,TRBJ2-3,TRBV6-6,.,TGTGCCAGCAGCCCCGTGGGTAGCACAGATACGCAGTATTTT,CASSPVGSTDTQYF
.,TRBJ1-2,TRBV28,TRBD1,TGTGCCAGCAGTTCGACCGGGACAGGATACGACGGCTATGGCTACACCTTC,CASSSTGTGYDGYGYTF
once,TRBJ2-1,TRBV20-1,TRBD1,TGCAGCGCGTCGGACAGGGGGGAGACCCAGTTCTTC,CSASDRGETQFF